Shown below are 4 T cell receptor beta chains from a single sample sequenced in a study of CD8 T cells in ankylosing spondylitis (dated by TCRdb to between 2016 and 2019). Broad study findings and their caveats: A TCR beta motif of about 8 highly homologous amino acid variants appeared characteristic of blood from ankylosing spondylitis patients.

Library prep was done by 5' RACE. Sequencing relied on an Illumina HiSeq 2500. TCRdb ran its own pipeline on the public reads, namely fastp trimming at Q25 and MiXCR clone calling, and kept in-frame beta chains. A single entry per CDR3 protein holds the most common genes and DNA from its merged rows. The sample data list 500,000 to 550,000 distinct CDR3 sequences, and about an eighth of these were observed just once. The ten largest clones represent 6.8% of the sample. These receptors have no identified antigens. Sequencing was performed on blood, either unsorted or a sorted T cell fraction (not recorded which). The receptor set was obtained from a male donor with ankylosing spondylitis.

This chain links TRBV7-6 with TRBJ2-1; D remains unclear. Germline assignment: CDR1 SGHVS and CDR2 FNYEAQ. This CDR3 comprises 15 residues. The V end was cut by 3 bases, the J end by 8 bases, with 17 bases between. CDR3 nucleotide sequence: TGTGCCAGCAGCTTCGGAGCCAACCTCGGCGATGAGCAGTTCTTC. As protein: CASSFGANLGDEQFF.

V and J are TRBV5-1 and TRBJ2-3; D is unresolved. Germline CDR1 reads SGHRS; CDR2 reads YFSETQ. Trimming cost V 4 bases and J 2 bases, with 8 bases left between them. The CDR3 extends over 13 amino acids. CDR3 nucleotide sequence: TGCGCCAGCAGCCATTCCTCCACAGATACGCAGTATTTT. Translation gives CASSHSSTDTQYF.

This rearrangement joins TRBV29-1 to TRBJ2-1; D is possibly TRBD1 (5 bases). The ends were cut back, 6 bases at V and 15 bases at J, with 15 bases in the middle. Germline CDR1 and CDR2: SQVTM and ANQGSEA. This CDR3 comprises 10 residues. This CDR3 reads CSVETVSTFF. CDR3 in DNA: TGCAGCGTCGAGACAGTGAGCACGTTCTTC.

The chain employs TRBV5-1 and TRBJ2-1; 16 bases are a match to TRBD2. This CDR3 region has 17 residues. After removal of 3 bases from V and 3 bases from J, the junction contained 3 bases not matched to a gene. Per germline, CDR1 SGHRS and CDR2 YFSETQ. CDR3: CASSWGLAGGGYNEQFF. CDR3 sequence (DNA): TGCGCCAGCAGCTGGGGACTAGCGGGAGGGGGCTACAATGAGCAGTTCTTC.